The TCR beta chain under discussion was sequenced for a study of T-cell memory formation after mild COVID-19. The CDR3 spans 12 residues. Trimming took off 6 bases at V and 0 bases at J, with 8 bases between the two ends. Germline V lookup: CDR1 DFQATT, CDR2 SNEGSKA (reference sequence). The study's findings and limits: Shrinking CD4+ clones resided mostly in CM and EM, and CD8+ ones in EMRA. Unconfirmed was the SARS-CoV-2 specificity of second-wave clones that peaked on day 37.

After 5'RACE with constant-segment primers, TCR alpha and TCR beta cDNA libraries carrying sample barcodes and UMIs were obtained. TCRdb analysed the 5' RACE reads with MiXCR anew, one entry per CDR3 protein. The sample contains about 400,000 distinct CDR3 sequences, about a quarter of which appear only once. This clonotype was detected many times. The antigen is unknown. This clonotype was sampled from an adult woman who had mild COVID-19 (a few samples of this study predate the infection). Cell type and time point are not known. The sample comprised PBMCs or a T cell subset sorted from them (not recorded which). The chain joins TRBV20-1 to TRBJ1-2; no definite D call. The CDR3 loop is CSARASNYGYTF. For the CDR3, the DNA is TGCAGTGCAAGGGCGTCTAACTATGGCTACACCTTC.